This TCR beta chain emerged from a study of cytomegalovirus exposure and HLA in healthy donors. The overall study: Unique TCRs numbering about 85 million, obtained from HLA-typed donors, made up an early data release.

Comment on this clone: Antigen: not known.

Vbeta (60) and Jbeta (13) primers were used in the PCR. The method was immunoSEQ multiplex PCR; TCRdb's version includes in-frame clones alone and lacks a portion of them. The sample totals approximately 150,000 clones; its top ten clones hold around 1.6%. V lost 4 bases and J lost 4; bases outside the gene matches: 7. The CDR3 is 15 amino acids. Germline-derived CDR1 and CDR2 are SGDLS and YYNGEE. Study-wide results and caveats: The analysis excluded some indistinguishable V segments, including TRBV6-2 and TRBV6-3. Rare TCR sequences dominated, though some public TCRs recurred in many donors. Immune exposure information comprised only CMV serostatus.

V is TRBV9 and J is TRBJ2-1; 8 nucleotides line up with TRBD2. The sample consisted of PBMCs. The sequence derives from a woman in her forties or fifties in good health and CMV-seronegative. The CDR3 DNA reads TGTGCCAGCAGCTCCCGGGGCGGGAGGTACAATGAGCAGTTCTTC. Translation gives CASSSRGGRYNEQFF. Drawing the rest from reference TRBV9 and TRBJ2-1, the complete variable domain is DSGVTQTPKHLITATGQRVTLRCSPRSGDLSVYWYQQSLDQGLQFLIQYYNGEERAKGNILERFSAQQFPDLHSELNLSSLELGDSALYFCASSSRGGRYNEQFFGPGTRLTVL.